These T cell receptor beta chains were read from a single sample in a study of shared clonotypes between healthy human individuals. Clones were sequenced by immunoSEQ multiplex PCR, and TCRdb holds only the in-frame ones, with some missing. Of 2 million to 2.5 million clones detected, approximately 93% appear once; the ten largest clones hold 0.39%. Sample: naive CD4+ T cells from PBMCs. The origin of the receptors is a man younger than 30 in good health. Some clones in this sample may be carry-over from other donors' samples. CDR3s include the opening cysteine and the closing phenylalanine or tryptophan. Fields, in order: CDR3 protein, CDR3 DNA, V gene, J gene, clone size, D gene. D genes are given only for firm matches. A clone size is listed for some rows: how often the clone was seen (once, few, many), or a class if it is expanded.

CASSLYPGASGNTIYF	TGTGCCAGCAGTTTGTACCCGGGGGCGTCTGGAAACACCATATATTTT	TRBV28	TRBJ1-3	.	.
CASSQAGTGAYEQYF	TGCGCCAGCAGCCAAGCCGGGACAGGGGCCTACGAGCAGTACTTC	TRBV4-3	TRBJ2-7	.	TRBD1
CAWSVTSYEQYF	TGTGCCTGGAGTGTAACAAGCTACGAGCAGTACTTC	TRBV30	TRBJ2-7	.	.
CASSSEPGYGYTF	TGTGCCAGCAGCTCGGAACCCGGGTATGGCTACACCTTC	TRBV7-3	TRBJ1-2	.	.
CASSLGPDQPQHF	TGCGCCAGCAGCTTGGGCCCGGATCAGCCCCAGCATTTT	TRBV5-1	TRBJ1-5	.	.
CASSLLPGLLSYNEQFF	TGCGCCAGCAGCCTCCTCCCGGGACTACTATCCTACAATGAGCAGTTCTTC	TRBV4-1	TRBJ2-1	.	TRBD2
CASSQRENYGYTF	TGCGCCAGCAGCCAACGGGAAAACTATGGCTACACCTTC	TRBV4-1	TRBJ1-2	few	.
CASSIQGLGAEAFF	TGTGCCAGCAGCATACAGGGATTGGGAGCTGAAGCTTTCTTT	TRBV5-6	TRBJ1-1	.	.
CASSLRTGGAETEAFF	TGTGCCAGTAGTCTTCGGACAGGGGGCGCAGAAACTGAAGCTTTCTTT	TRBV19	TRBJ1-1	.	TRBD1
CASSPRVSSLGEQYF	TGCGCCAGCAGCCCCCGAGTGTCTTCCTTAGGCGAGCAGTACTTC	TRBV5-1	TRBJ2-7	.	.
CASTATPGRAGYNEQFF	TGTGCCAGCACGGCAACCCCCGGGAGGGCAGGTTACAATGAGCAGTTCTTC	TRBV7-8	TRBJ2-1	.	TRBD2
CASRTVGIWANVLTF	TGTGCCTCTCGGACAGTGGGGATTTGGGCCAACGTCCTGACTTTC	TRBV30	TRBJ2-6	.	.
CASSQTWQTSSYEQYF	TGCGCCAGCAGCCAAACTTGGCAGACCAGCTCCTACGAGCAGTACTTC	TRBV4-1	TRBJ2-7	.	.
CSGRNGTGVNYGYTF	TGCAGCGGTAGAAACGGGACAGGGGTTAACTATGGCTACACCTTC	TRBV29-1	TRBJ1-2	.	TRBD1
CASSQADTQYF	TGTGCCAGCAGTCAGGCAGATACGCAGTATTTT	TRBV5-6	TRBJ2-3	.	.
CASSIDRGFSGANVLTF	TGTGCCAGTAGTATTGACAGGGGGTTCTCTGGGGCCAACGTCCTGACTTTC	TRBV19	TRBJ2-6	.	TRBD1
CASSQERGDGYEQYF	TGCGCCAGCAGCCAAGAGAGAGGGGACGGGTACGAGCAGTACTTC	TRBV4-1	TRBJ2-7	.	.
CASSLSRRQNTEAFF	TGTGCCAGCAGCTTATCTAGGCGGCAGAACACTGAAGCTTTCTTT	TRBV7-9	TRBJ1-1	.	.
CASSPDRPSTDTQYF	TGTGCCAGCAGCCCCGACAGACCTAGCACAGATACGCAGTATTTT	TRBV7-9	TRBJ2-3	.	.
CAWSPTVMSTEAFF	TGTGCCTGGAGCCCGACAGTAATGAGCACTGAAGCTTTCTTT	TRBV30	TRBJ1-1	.	.
CASSPGLADYEQYF	TGTGCCAGCAGCCCGGGACTAGCGGACTACGAGCAGTACTTC	TRBV7-2	TRBJ2-7	few	TRBD2
CASTPWSNQPQHF	TGTGCCAGCACCCCGTGGAGCAATCAGCCCCAGCATTTT	TRBV6-6	TRBJ1-5	.	.
CASSLGGLAGNNEQFF	TGCGCCAGCAGCTTGGGCGGACTAGCGGGTAACAATGAGCAGTTCTTC	TRBV5-1	TRBJ2-1	.	TRBD2
CASSPRREVEQYF	TGTGCCAGCTCACCCAGGAGGGAGGTCGAGCAGTACTTC	TRBV18	TRBJ2-7	.	.
CASSFRRDQPQHF	TGTGCCAGCAGTTTTCGCCGGGATCAGCCCCAGCATTTT	TRBV6-5	TRBJ1-5	.	.
CASSAGLAGDGETQYF	TGTGCCAGTAGCGCCGGACTAGCGGGAGACGGCGAGACCCAGTACTTC	TRBV19	TRBJ2-5	.	TRBD2
CASSLSVGRGSNQPQHF	TGTGCCAGCAGTTTATCGGTAGGGAGGGGTAGCAATCAGCCCCAGCATTTT	TRBV28	TRBJ1-5	.	.
CASRLTGNQPQHF	TGTGCCAGCAGATTGACAGGGAATCAGCCCCAGCATTTT	TRBV27	TRBJ1-5	.	TRBD1
CASSLYSGEQYF	TGTGCCAGCAGTTTATATAGCGGCGAGCAGTACTTC	TRBV28	TRBJ2-7	.	.
CASSGDRADEKLFF	TGCGCCAGCAGTGGGGACAGGGCCGACGAAAAACTGTTTTTT	TRBV10-1	TRBJ1-4	.	TRBD1
CAWLQGNTEAFF	TGTGCCTGGTTACAGGGGAACACTGAAGCTTTCTTT	TRBV30	TRBJ1-1	.	.
CASSVAGGQGGSGANVLTF	TGTGCCAGCAGCGTAGCTGGAGGACAGGGGGGATCTGGGGCCAACGTCCTGACTTTC	TRBV9	TRBJ2-6	.	TRBD1
CASSLGGGAGNTIYF	TGTGCCAGCAGTTTAGGAGGGGGGGCTGGAAACACCATATATTTT	TRBV28	TRBJ1-3	.	.
CASTPGDNNYNEQFF	TGTGCCAGCACCCCAGGGGACAATAACTACAATGAGCAGTTCTTC	TRBV28	TRBJ2-1	.	.
CASSLGASPDNQPQHF	TGTGCCAGCAGCTTGGGGGCCTCGCCGGACAATCAGCCCCAGCATTTT	TRBV5-8	TRBJ1-5	.	.
CASSLGQGADEQYF	TGCGCCAGCAGCCTGGGACAGGGGGCCGACGAGCAGTACTTC	TRBV5-1	TRBJ2-7	.	TRBD1
CASSSGQGAPQETQYF	TGCGCCAGCAGCTCAGGACAGGGAGCGCCCCAAGAGACCCAGTACTTC	TRBV5-1	TRBJ2-5	.	TRBD1
CASSPRSSGVYNEQFF	TGTGCCAGTAGTCCCCGTAGTAGCGGGGTATACAATGAGCAGTTCTTC	TRBV19	TRBJ2-1	.	TRBD2
CSARPDEQFF	TGCAGTGCTCGACCTGATGAGCAGTTCTTC	TRBV20-1	TRBJ2-1	once	.
CASSLIRVANQPQHF	TGTGCCAGCAGCCTAATCAGGGTGGCCAATCAGCCCCAGCATTTT	TRBV28	TRBJ1-5	.	.
CATSRDYRASNQPQHF	TGTGCCACCAGCAGAGATTACAGGGCTAGCAATCAGCCCCAGCATTTT	TRBV15	TRBJ1-5	.	.
CASSSYAPGGETQYF	TGTGCCAGCAGTTCGTACGCCCCCGGAGGTGAGACCCAGTACTTC	TRBV28	TRBJ2-5	.	.
CASSQIYMGQPQHF	TGCGCCAGCAGCCAGATCTACATGGGTCAGCCCCAGCATTTT	TRBV4-3	TRBJ1-5	.	.
CASSLSSLISNQPQHF	TGTGCCAGCAGCCTAAGTTCTCTCATTAGCAATCAGCCCCAGCATTTT	TRBV28	TRBJ1-5	.	.
CASSLGRGLEQYF	TGTGCCAGCAGCCTCGGGAGGGGCCTCGAGCAGTACTTC	TRBV11-2	TRBJ2-7	.	TRBD2